One and the same sample provided the 8 T cell receptor beta chains below, sequenced in a study of T cells after yellow fever vaccination. TCRdb re-derived calls from the 5' RACE reads in MiXCR, one entry per CDR3 protein. The table has roughly 150,000 distinct CDR3 sequences, about 8% seen once. Material: CD4+ T cells sorted from PBMCs, obtained 5 days after the yellow fever booster vaccination. All receptors derive from a young man who received the YFV17D yellow fever vaccine.

This clonotype was seen ten or more times. CDR3 sequence (DNA): TGTGCCAGCAGCTTGCAAGGGGCTGGGTCCCGCAGTGAGCAGTTCTTC. This gives the protein CASSLQGAGSRSEQFF. The chain couples TRBV7-6 to TRBJ2-1, with D tentatively TRBD1 (5 bases). The V and J ends lost 3 bases and 9 bases respectively, with 21 bases between them. The germline V gene encodes CDR1 SGHVS and CDR2 FNYEAQ. CDR3 length equals 16 residues.

This sequence joins TRBV7-2 and TRBJ2-3, with 10 bases that match TRBD2. Germline V gives CDR1 SGHTA, CDR2 FQGNSA. V trimming: 2 bases; J trimming: 3 bases; junction bases outside the gene matches: 2. This CDR3 is built from 15 residues. CDR3 nucleotide sequence: TGTGCCAGCAGCTTAACTAGCGGGATTACAGATACGCAGTATTTT. This gives the protein CASSLTSGITDTQYF.

This clonotype was counted many times. The rearrangement uses TRBV6-5 and TRBJ1-3; D gene uncertain. The CDR3 sequence is 14 residues long. Germline lookup yields CDR1 MNHEY and CDR2 SVGAGI. Trimming pared 10 bases from V and 0 bases from J, leaving 13 bases between. The CDR3 is CATSRGSSGNTIYF. CDR3 DNA sequence: TGTGCCACCTCTCGGGGATCCTCTGGAAACACCATATATTTT.

This clonotype appeared many times. The V and J genes are TRBV19 and TRBJ2-2; D is unresolved. This CDR3 is 15 amino acids long. Trimming pared 5 bases from V and 0 bases from J, leaving 10 bases between. Germline CDR1 reads LNHDA; CDR2 reads SQIVND (reference sequence). CDR3 nucleotides: TGTGCCAGTAGTGCCCAGCACGCGAACACCGGGGAGCTGTTTTTT. Its protein product is CASSAQHANTGELFF.

The genes are TRBV3-1 and TRBJ2-7; TRBD1 aligns across 8 bases. After removal of 3 bases from V and 2 bases from J, the junction contained 6 bases not matched to a gene. CDR1 is LGHDT, CDR2 YNNKEL, per germline (reference sequence). This CDR3 spans 15 amino acids. This chain's CDR3 is CASSQMGTGTYEQYF. The CDR3 nucleotides read TGTGCCAGCAGCCAGATGGGGACAGGTACCTACGAGCAGTACTTC.

Note on this clonotype: A clone one base away is much larger, so this may be a read error. The chain uses TRBV3-1 and TRBJ2-3; 10 bases agree with TRBD2. With 3 bases clipped from V and 5 bases from J, the junction kept 5 bases outside the gene matches. The germline CDR1 and CDR2 sequences are LGHDT and YNNKEL (reference sequence). The CDR3 consists of 15 residues. For the CDR3, the DNA is TGTGCCAGCAGCCACCGAGCGGGGGGGGTAGATACGCAGTATTTT. It is translated as CASSHRAGGVDTQYF.

In this sample, this clonotype turned up many times. The chain joins TRBV4-2 to TRBJ2-2; 11 bases agree with TRBD2. CDR1 and CDR2 (germline): LGHNA, YNFKEQ. Trimming removed 0 bases from V and 7 bases from J; junction bases left unmatched: 7. The CDR3 has 17 residues. In DNA, the CDR3 is TGTGCCAGCAGCCAAGAAGCACTAGCGGGAGTGGGCGGGGAGCTGTTTTTT. This codes for CASSQEALAGVGGELFF.

This clonotype was recorded at least ten times. The rearrangement links TRBV28 to TRBJ2-1; 9 bases are a match to TRBD1. This CDR3 has 16 residues. With 5 bases clipped from V and 10 bases from J, the junction kept 15 bases outside the gene matches. The germline CDR1 and CDR2 sequences are MDHEN and SYDVKM. The CDR3 sequence is CASSTWTGVLAPEQFF. The CDR3 bases are TGTGCCAGCAGTACCTGGACAGGGGTACTAGCCCCCGAGCAGTTCTTC. The complete variable domain, with remaining parts taken from reference TRBV28 and TRBJ2-1, reads DVKVTQSSRYLVKRTGEKVFLECVQDMDHENMFWYRQDPGLGLRLIYFSYDVKMKEKGDIPEGYSVSREKKERFSLILESASTNQTSMYLCASSTWTGVLAPEQFFGPGTRLTVL.